This TCR beta chain was retrieved from a study of blood T cell repertoires in COVID-19. At the level of the study: The United States, Italy and Spain were the sources of the acute and convalescent COVID-19 samples. Nucleic acid was either cDNA or gDNA, and it came from T cells, B-cell-depleted T cells, or PBMCs.

Authors' methods: The authors estimated nucleated cell counts from reference gene primer amplification. Method: immunoSEQ multiplex PCR; TCRdb's copy keeps in-frame clones and lacks some. Clonal size and the V and J genes are those of that table, whereas D and trimming came from the DNA. There are approximately 200,000 clones in the sample; 75% to 90% occur only once, and over 2.5% lies in the top ten. The sequence derives from a man aged 55 to 70 with acute or convalescent COVID-19. Sequencing was carried out using peripheral blood.

The CDR3 nucleotides read TGTGCCAGCAGCTTGGGGGGGACAGGAGCCACCGGGGAGCTGTTTTTT. It translates to CASSLGGTGATGELFF. The chain recombines TRBV5-8 with TRBJ2-2, with 8 bases matching TRBD1. The CDR3 sequence is 16 residues long. Trimming at V came to 0 bases and at J to 4 bases, leaving 5 bases not matched to a gene. Germline CDR1 is SGHTS and CDR2 is YDEGEE.